These 22 T cell receptor beta chains came from one sample sequenced in a study of OX40 agonist ivuxolimab in advanced cancers. The library was generated by the immunoSEQ multiplex PCR assay. TCRdb retrieved this table from immuneACCESS and kept in-frame rearrangements only. Not all clones are present; in checked studies, unresolved V genes account for under half, and no reason is known for the remainder. The sample table holds tens of thousands of clones, of which approximately 85% were seen once. Of the sample, 2% to 2.5% is held by the ten largest clones. The sequences come from CD4+ or CD8+ T cells sorted from blood, collected in a trial of the OX40 agonist ivuxolimab. The receptors come from an adult with an advanced solid tumor such as melanoma, head and neck, liver or kidney cancer.

This chain connects TRBV19 to TRBJ2-3, with D possibly called TRBD1 or TRBD2 (6 bases each). V lost 7 bases to trimming and J lost 2 bases, with 13 bases between them. Germline CDR1 reads LNHDA; CDR2 reads SQIVND (reference sequence). The CDR3 runs to 14 residues. CDR3 sequence: CASTEGGTTDTQYF. The CDR3 DNA reads as TGTGCCAGTACCGAGGGGGGAACCACAGATACGCAGTATTTT. Together with reference TRBV19 and TRBJ2-3, the CDR3 gives the full variable domain: DGGITQSPKYLFRKEGQNVTLSCEQNLNHDAMYWYRQDPGQGLRLIYYSQIVNDFQKGDIAEGYSVSREKKESFPLTVTSAQKNPTAFYLCASTEGGTTDTQYFGPGTRLTVL.

This chain links TRBV27 with TRBJ1-6, with D unclear. Trimming removed 2 bases at V and 6 bases at J, with 11 bases between. This CDR3 contains 15 residues. Germline CDR1 MNHEY, CDR2 SMNVEV (reference sequence). CDR3 sequence: CASSLNPIGNSPLHF. DNA of the CDR3: TGTGCCAGCAGTTTAAACCCGATCGGTAATTCACCCCTCCACTTT.

The sample holds a few counts of this clone. The CDR3 nucleotides are TGCGCCAGCAGCTTTGGAGGCTGGGGGGAGACCCAGTACTTC. It encodes CASSFGGWGETQYF. This rearrangement joins TRBV5-1 to TRBJ2-5; the D call may be TRBD1 or TRBD2 (5 bases each). CDR3 size: 14 residues. Germline loops: CDR1 SGHRS, CDR2 YFSETQ. V was shortened by 2 bases and J by 5 bases, with 13 bases between the two germline ends.

This chain connects TRBV5-4 to TRBJ2-7, with a tentative D call TRBD1 (6 bases). The germline CDR1 and CDR2 sequences are SGHNT and YYREEE (reference sequence). The CDR3 runs 15 residues. Trimming removed 3 bases from V and 0 bases from J, with 13 bases in between. The CDR3 DNA reads TGTGCCAGCAGCTCTTCAGGACAGCACTCCTACGAGCAGTACTTC. It specifies CASSSSGQHSYEQYF.

This chain connects TRBV14 to TRBJ1-6; D not certain. Trimming removed 0 bases at V and 9 bases at J, with 9 bases between. The CDR3 is 14 amino acids. CDR1 and CDR2 from the germline V gene are SGHDN and FVKESK. CDR3 sequence: CASSQESEGSPLHF. The CDR3 region has the DNA TGTGCCAGCAGCCAAGAGTCGGAGGGTTCACCCCTCCACTTT.

The J gene is TRBJ2-1, the V gene TRBV25-1; D gene unclear. The CDR3 has 13 amino acids. The V and J ends lost 6 bases and 6 bases respectively, with 12 bases between them. CDR1 is MGHDK, CDR2 SYGVNS, per germline. The CDR3 loop is CASRRPSGNEQFF. The CDR3 nucleotides are TGTGCCAGCAGACGACCTTCGGGCAATGAGCAGTTCTTC.

This chain connects TRBV28 to TRBJ2-1; 10 bases fit TRBD2. From germline, CDR1 is MDHEN and CDR2 SYDVKM. The CDR3 length is 13 residues. The chain's CDR3 is CATASGRPGEQFF. CDR3 DNA: TGTGCAACGGCTAGCGGGAGACCGGGTGAGCAGTTCTTC.

The CDR3 region is CASSLGRHNEQFF. The CDR3 DNA reads as TGTGCCAGCAGCCTAGGTCGGCACAATGAGCAGTTCTTC. The V call is TRBV11-3, the J call TRBJ2-1; D remains unclear. Trimming shortened V by 5 bases and J by 5 bases, and 10 bases separated the two germline ends. The CDR3 extends over 13 amino acids. From germline, CDR1 is SGHNT and CDR2 YENEEA.

This clone was found a few times. The chain recombines TRBV5-1 with TRBJ1-1, with TRBD1 matching 12 bases. Germline CDR1 SGHRS, CDR2 YFSETQ. CDR3 length: 15 amino acids. V gave up 4 bases and J gave up 4 bases; unmatched junction bases: 5. DNA for the CDR3: TGCGCCAGCAGCGAGCCGGGACAGGGGGCCACTGAAGCTTTCTTT. Its translation: CASSEPGQGATEAFF.

The V call is TRBV5-4, the J call TRBJ2-1; 8 bases line up with TRBD2. Germline V gene sequence: CDR1 SGHNT, CDR2 YYREEE (reference sequence). The J segment lost 0 bases and the V segment lost 4 bases, leaving 6 bases of the junction unmatched. The CDR3 loop spans 16 amino acids. CDR3 sequence: CASSLSGVSSYNEQFF. Written as DNA, the CDR3 is TGTGCCAGCAGCCTTAGCGGGGTGAGCTCCTACAATGAGCAGTTCTTC.

This chain joins TRBV7-9 and TRBJ1-1; 7 nucleotides agree with TRBD1. Per germline, CDR1 SEHNR and CDR2 FQNEAQ (reference sequence). The ends lost 5 bases at V and 0 bases at J; junction bases unmatched: 12. This CDR3 has 17 amino acids. CDR3 in DNA: TGTGCCAGCAGCGTATTTCTATCGGACAGGTTGAACACTGAAGCTTTCTTT. It is translated as CASSVFLSDRLNTEAFF.

This clone was seen once. The chain employs TRBV4-2 and TRBJ1-3, with D possibly being TRBD1 (5 bases). Germline CDR1 LGHNA, CDR2 YNFKEQ. The CDR3 is made up of 16 amino acids. V was pared by 1 base and J by 2 bases, with 12 bases between. CDR3 protein: CASSQVGAQAGNTIYF. CDR3 in DNA: TGTGCCAGCAGCCAAGTCGGGGCGCAGGCTGGAAACACCATATATTTT.

V and J are TRBV15 and TRBJ2-1; the match to TRBD2 covers 8 bases. The junction had 1 base not matched to a gene; V was cut back by 0 bases and J by 9 bases. CDR1 LNHNV and CDR2 YYDKDF come from the germline V gene (reference sequence). CDR3 length equals 13 residues. The CDR3 spells CATSRDTSGEQFF. For the CDR3, the DNA is TGTGCCACCAGCAGAGATACTAGCGGTGAGCAGTTCTTC.

V is TRBV28 and J is TRBJ2-7; 9 positions agree with TRBD2. The V gene end was trimmed by 5 bases and the J gene end by 3 bases; junction bases not matched to a gene: 8. Per the germline V gene, CDR1 is MDHEN and CDR2 is SYDVKM. The CDR3 consists of 15 residues. CDR3 amino acids: CASSAGTSRFYEQYF. CDR3 bases: TGTGCCAGCAGTGCCGGGACTAGCAGGTTCTACGAGCAGTACTTC.

The genes are TRBV6-1 and TRBJ2-1; D is unclear. The CDR3 loop spans 14 amino acids. Germline CDR1 and CDR2: MNHNS and SASEGT. Trimming pared 4 bases from V and 4 bases from J, leaving 11 bases between. CDR3 loop: CASSVTVLYNEQFF. CDR3 DNA sequence: TGTGCCAGCAGTGTAACAGTACTATACAATGAGCAGTTCTTC.

CDR3 region: CASSPGGLEGNEQFF. CDR3 coding DNA: TGCGCCAGCAGCCCGGGGGGACTAGAGGGGAATGAGCAGTTCTTC. The chain has TRBV5-1 and TRBJ2-1, with 8 bases aligning to TRBD2. The ends lost 4 bases at V and 7 bases at J; junction bases unmatched: 10. Germline CDR1 SGHRS, CDR2 YFSETQ. The CDR3 has 15 amino acids.

V and J are TRBV20-1 and TRBJ2-1; no firm D call. From germline, CDR1 is DFQATT and CDR2 SNEGSKA (reference sequence). The CDR3 runs to 11 residues. Between the trimmed V and J ends, which lost 3 bases and 5 bases, there was a span of 5 bases. CDR3 loop: CSASRNNEQFF. CDR3 nucleotide sequence: TGCAGTGCTAGCCGCAACAATGAGCAGTTCTTC.

The rearrangement joins TRBV6-6 to TRBJ2-7, with 7 bases fitting TRBD1. Germline CDR1 and CDR2: MNHNY and SVGAGI (reference sequence). This CDR3 is 11 amino acids long. Germline trimming cut 8 bases from V and 3 bases from J; bases unmatched to any gene: 1. CDR3 DNA sequence: TGTGCCAGCCGGGACAGCTACGAGCAGTACTTC. This translates into CASRDSYEQYF.

CDR3 sequence (DNA): TGTGCCACCAGCAGAGATAATTGGTCTGGAAACACCATATATTTT. Translation gives CATSRDNWSGNTIYF. The gene calls are TRBV15 and TRBJ1-3; D gene unclear. Trimming left V 0 bases short and J 1 base short, with 7 bases between. The CDR3 runs to 15 residues. Germline CDR1 reads LNHNV; CDR2 reads YYDKDF (reference sequence).

This clone was seen a single time. This chain uses TRBV6-4 with TRBJ2-2; 10 bases are a match to TRBD2. The V and J ends lost 6 bases and 4 bases, in that order; junction bases with no gene match: 8. Per the germline V gene, CDR1 is MRHNA and CDR2 is SNTAGT. This CDR3 has 16 amino acids. This CDR3 is CASRLLAGEITGELFF. The DNA for the CDR3 is TGTGCCAGCAGGCTCCTAGCGGGGGAGATCACCGGGGAGCTGTTTTTT.

V usage is TRBV2 and J usage is TRBJ2-1; D call uncertain. The CDR3 contains 13 residues. The V and J ends lost 4 bases and 7 bases respectively, with 11 bases between them. Per the germline V gene, CDR1 is SNHLY and CDR2 is FYNNEI. CDR3 sequence: CASSVGYLNEQFF. DNA for the CDR3: TGTGCCAGCAGTGTGGGGTATCTAAATGAGCAGTTCTTC.

This clone was found once. The J gene is TRBJ1-4, the V gene TRBV2, with D maybe TRBD1 (5 bases). V lost 5 bases and J lost 8, with 15 bases in between. CDR3 size: 14 residues. The germline V gene has CDR1 SNHLY and CDR2 FYNNEI. The CDR3 sequence: CASSRASGREKLFF. The CDR3 DNA follows: TGTGCCAGCAGTCGGGCGTCAGGGAGGGAAAAACTGTTTTTT.